The 28 T cell receptor beta chains listed next were all sequenced from one sample in a study of regulatory T cells in long-lasting Graves disease. Specified time point: newly diagnosed GD, antithyroid drugs for less than 3 months. Generation of the TCR library employed RNA extracted from PBMCs. Libraries of TCR beta came from iRepertoire HTBI primers plus Arm-PCR of CDR3 regions. TCRdb recomputed calls from the multiplex PCR reads with MiXCR, one row per CDR3 protein. The sample contains 450,000 to 700,000 distinct CDR3 sequences, approximately 13% of which appear only once. These same records also appear under a second study, on T cells in Graves' hyperthyroidism and ophthalmopathy.

This specimen consisted of peripheral blood mononuclear cells (PBMCs), obtained at new diagnosis, from a patient treated with antithyroid drugs. The receptors were sampled from a young man with Graves disease.

This clonotype came up a few times. The CDR3 DNA sequence: TGTGCCATCAGTGTGGTACTAGTTAGCGAGCAGTACTTC. Translating it yields CAISVVLVSEQYF. V usage is TRBV10-3 and J usage is TRBJ2-7; a weak D match, TRBD2 (5 bases). Per the germline V gene, CDR1 is ENHRY and CDR2 is SYGVKD. This CDR3 has 13 residues. Trimming removed 4 bases at V and 6 bases at J, with 13 bases between.

The V and J genes are TRBV5-8 and TRBJ2-1; D is ambiguous. The CDR3 is 15 residues long. CDR1 is SGHTS, CDR2 YDEGEE, per germline. With 2 bases removed from V and 2 bases from J, the gap between germline ends came to 11 bases. The CDR3 bases are TGTGCCAGCAGCTTCCGGCGGAGCACCTACAATGAGCAGTTCTTC. Translating gives CASSFRRSTYNEQFF.

A note on this clonotype: A read error is possible here, since a much larger clone lies one base away. The genes are TRBV7-9 and TRBJ2-6, with D perhaps matching TRBD2 (6 bases). This CDR3 contains 19 residues. CDR1 SEHNR and CDR2 FQNEAQ come from the germline V gene (reference sequence). Deletions cut 2 bases from V and 0 bases from J, with 17 bases between. CDR3 loop: CASSLTGAGLLSGANVLTF. The CDR3 nucleotides are TGTGCCAGCAGCTTAACGGGCGCGGGACTGCTCTCTGGGGCCAACGTCCTGACTTTC.

This clonotype was recorded at least ten times. The chain uses TRBV6-1 and TRBJ2-3, with 11 bases fitting TRBD1. The CDR3 spans 17 residues. The V and J ends lost 6 bases and 0 bases, in that order; junction bases with no gene match: 8. Germline V gene lookup returns CDR1 MNHNS and CDR2 SASEGT. In DNA form, the CDR3 reads TGTGCCAGCAGACGGGACAGGGGGGCTTCTAGCACAGATACGCAGTATTTT. As protein: CASRRDRGASSTDTQYF.

This clonotype was seen only a few times. A read error may produce the germline difference seen at one junction end. The gene calls are TRBV7-9 and TRBJ2-7; TRBD2 might be the D (6 bases). The CDR3 covers 15 residues. The germline V gene encodes CDR1 SEHNR and CDR2 FQNEAQ (reference sequence). In DNA, the CDR3 is TGTGCCAGCAGCGAACTAGCCCCAGGCTCCCACGAGCAGTACTTC. Translating gives CASSELAPGSHEQYF.

The chain carries TRBV20-1 and TRBJ2-7; D is uncertain. V dropped 0 bases and J dropped 0 bases, with 12 bases sitting between them. This CDR3 region has 15 residues. Germline V CDR1 and CDR2: DFQATT, SNEGSKA (reference sequence). The CDR3: CSARDFGTHSYEQYF. DNA of the CDR3: TGCAGTGCTAGAGATTTTGGAACACACTCCTACGAGCAGTACTTC.

The chain links TRBV5-1 to TRBJ1-2; D unresolved. Trimming removed 4 bases from V and 1 base from J, with 5 bases in between. The CDR3 is made up of 12 amino acids. Germline CDR1 SGHRS, CDR2 YFSETQ. The CDR3 DNA reads as TGCGCCAGCAGCAAAGGTAACTATGGCTACACCTTC. Translated, it gives CASSKGNYGYTF.

The sample holds a few counts of this clonotype. The V call is TRBV20-1, the J call TRBJ2-5; possibly TRBD2 for D (5 bases). Trimming removed 0 bases from V and 0 bases from J, with 14 bases in between. Germline CDR1 and CDR2: DFQATT and SNEGSKA (reference sequence). There are 16 residues in the CDR3. CDR3 in DNA: TGCAGTGCTAGAGATATACTGGCGGGCAACCAAGAGACCCAGTACTTC. Amino acid sequence: CSARDILAGNQETQYF.

This clonotype appeared a few times. This chain joins TRBV29-1 and TRBJ2-7, with 15 bases matching TRBD2. This CDR3 comprises 19 residues. Germline-derived CDR1 and CDR2 are SQVTM and ANQGSEA. The trim removed 4 bases at V and 2 bases at J, leaving 15 bases unmatched. The CDR3 bases are TGCAGCGTTGTTAAGTTCCCGGGACTAGCGGGAGGAGGAGCCTACGAGCAGTACTTC. Translation: CSVVKFPGLAGGGAYEQYF.

This clonotype was detected once. The rearrangement joins TRBV7-9 to TRBJ2-5; 9 bases map to TRBD2. CDR1 and CDR2 (germline): SEHNR, FQNEAQ (reference sequence). V was pared by 1 base and J by 4 bases, with 7 bases of the junction left unmatched. The CDR3 is 16 amino acids. Here the CDR3 reads CASSLEGGGAGETQYF. As DNA, the CDR3 is TGTGCCAGCAGCTTAGAGGGCGGGGGGGCCGGAGAGACCCAGTACTTC.

In its sample, this clonotype was seen many times. V and J are TRBV12-3 or TRBV12-4 and TRBJ2-5; the match to TRBD1 covers 9 bases. The CDR3 consists of 16 residues. V gave up 6 bases and J gave up 5 bases; unmatched junction bases: 13. CDR3 region: CASRAGQGTVIETQYF. In nucleotides, the CDR3 is TGTGCCAGCAGGGCCGGACAGGGGACGGTTATCGAGACCCAGTACTTC.

This clonotype was found many times. The genes are TRBV7-2 and TRBJ2-1; D ambiguous. Deletions cut 5 bases from V and 10 bases from J, with 12 bases between. Per the germline V gene, CDR1 is SGHTA and CDR2 is FQGNSA. This CDR3 comprises 12 residues. The CDR3 reads CASSQQLGEQFF. As DNA, the CDR3 is TGTGCCAGCAGCCAACAGCTCGGGGAGCAGTTCTTC.

In its sample, this clonotype was seen many times. The chain combines TRBV27 with TRBJ2-1; 10 bases align to TRBD2. The length of the CDR3 is 16 residues. After removal of 1 base from V and 2 bases from J, the junction contained 2 bases not matched to a gene. In germline, CDR1 is MNHEY, CDR2 SMNVEV (reference sequence). CDR3 protein: CASSLYLAGAYNEQFF. For the CDR3, the DNA is TGTGCCAGCAGTTTATACCTAGCGGGAGCCTACAATGAGCAGTTCTTC.

V usage is TRBV4-1 and J usage is TRBJ2-1; 8 bases are a match to TRBD1. Germline V gene sequence: CDR1 MGHRA, CDR2 YSYEKL. Trimming took 7 bases from V and 7 from J; bases not matched to a gene: 6. This CDR3 is 13 amino acids long. The CDR3 here is CASKRQGRNEQFF. DNA for the CDR3: TGCGCCAGCAAGCGACAGGGGAGGAATGAGCAGTTCTTC.

This clonotype was observed many times. The V and J genes are TRBV12-3 or TRBV12-4 and TRBJ1-4; 10 nucleotides match TRBD1. The V gene end was trimmed by 4 bases and the J gene end by 8 bases; junction bases not matched to a gene: 1. This CDR3 has 13 residues. This CDR3 is CASSSDRGEKLFF. The CDR3 nucleotides are TGTGCCAGCAGTTCGGACAGGGGGGAAAAACTGTTTTTT.

The chain couples TRBV14 to TRBJ2-5; D uncertain. Per germline, CDR1 SGHDN and CDR2 FVKESK. Trimming shortened V by 5 bases and J by 5 bases, and 12 bases separated the two germline ends. This CDR3 contains 13 residues. CDR3 sequence: CASSSESWETQYF. CDR3 DNA sequence: TGTGCCAGCAGCTCAGAATCGTGGGAGACCCAGTACTTC.

This clonotype was counted at least ten times. The DNA for the CDR3 is TGTGCCAGCAGCTTAGGAACAGGGCTTGAGACCCAGTACTTC. It translates to CASSLGTGLETQYF. The chain couples TRBV11-3 to TRBJ2-5; possibly TRBD1 for D (6 bases). Germline V gene data show CDR1 as SGHNT and CDR2 as YENEEA. V gave up 1 base and J gave up 5 bases, with 11 bases separating them. The CDR3 has 14 residues.

This clonotype occurred many times. V usage is TRBV11-3 and J usage is TRBJ2-3, with a weak D call TRBD2 (7 bases). The germline gives CDR1 SGHNT, CDR2 YENEEA. CDR3 length: 17 residues. Trimming stripped 4 bases from V and 5 bases from J, with 22 bases between. The CDR3 region is CASSSMPGGRGGDTQYF. In nucleotides, the CDR3 is TGTGCCAGCAGCTCCATGCCCGGCGGGAGAGGGGGAGATACGCAGTATTTT.

This clonotype was seen only a few times. This sequence joins TRBV20-1 and TRBJ1-2; D call uncertain. The V end was cut by 5 bases, the J end by 3 bases, with 13 bases between. Germline assignment: CDR1 DFQATT and CDR2 SNEGSKA (reference sequence). The CDR3 spans 13 residues. DNA for the CDR3: TGCAGTGCTTCCGAGGAGGGCTACTATGGCTACACCTTC. Its translation: CSASEEGYYGYTF.

This clonotype was counted only a few times. The chain uses TRBV20-1 and TRBJ1-1; unclear D gene. This CDR3 comprises 12 residues. V was trimmed by 7 bases and J by 4 bases, leaving 13 bases between them. Germline V gives CDR1 DFQATT, CDR2 SNEGSKA (reference sequence). CDR3 residues: CSVPRPATEAFF. Here the CDR3 DNA reads TGCAGTGTCCCACGGCCGGCCACTGAAGCTTTCTTT.

This clonotype turned up a few times. The chain combines TRBV12-3 or TRBV12-4 with TRBJ1-6; possibly TRBD1 for D (6 bases). The CDR3 extends over 14 amino acids. V was cut by 6 bases and J by 9 bases, with 15 bases left in between. Written as DNA, the CDR3 is TGTGCCAGCAGCCTAGGGGGATTCGGTTCACCCCTCCACTTT. This gives the protein CASSLGGFGSPLHF.

This clonotype occurred many times. The rearrangement uses TRBV19 and TRBJ2-6, with D perhaps TRBD1 or TRBD2 (5 bases each). Germline CDR1 is LNHDA and CDR2 is SQIVND (reference sequence). Trimming shortened V by 2 bases and J by 0 bases, and 8 bases separated the two germline ends. The CDR3 runs to 16 residues. CDR3 sequence (DNA): TGTGCCAGTAGTATAATCGGGGCCTCTGGGGCCAACGTCCTGACTTTC. Protein sequence: CASSIIGASGANVLTF.

This chain uses TRBV30 with TRBJ2-1; 8 bases align to TRBD2. Losses at the gene ends were 4 bases for V and 4 bases for J; bases not matched to a gene: 12. Germline values: CDR1 GTSNPN, CDR2 SVGIG (reference sequence). This CDR3 has 16 residues. The chain's CDR3 is CAWTKPLAGPYNEQFF. DNA for the CDR3: TGTGCCTGGACAAAGCCCCTAGCGGGCCCTTACAATGAGCAGTTCTTC.

This clonotype was detected a few times. CDR3 sequence: CASSQLADSYNEQFF. In DNA, the CDR3 is TGTGCCAGCAGTCAACTAGCGGACTCCTACAATGAGCAGTTCTTC. This chain joins TRBV6-1 and TRBJ2-1; the match to TRBD2 covers 8 bases. The CDR3 contains 15 residues. V lost 5 bases and J lost 0; bases outside the gene matches: 3. Germline CDR1 reads MNHNS; CDR2 reads SASEGT.

The V and J genes are TRBV19 and TRBJ2-3; TRBD1 matches 11 bases. This CDR3 region has 14 residues. Trimming cost V 6 bases and J 6 bases; bases outside gene matches: 5. CDR1 is LNHDA and CDR2 is SQIVND in the germline V gene (reference sequence). CDR3 loop: CASSRDRGWDTQYF. CDR3 bases: TGTGCCAGTAGCCGGGACAGGGGGTGGGATACGCAGTATTTT.

J is TRBJ2-5 and V is TRBV13; TRBD2 matches at 10 bases. The CDR3 spans 17 residues. Germline CDR1 is PRHDT and CDR2 is FYEKMQ (reference sequence). Trimming at V came to 2 bases and at J to 5 bases, leaving 11 bases not matched to a gene. Written as DNA, the CDR3 is TGTGCCAGCAGCTTAATAGGGGCCGGGACTAGCGCGGAGACCCAGTACTTC. It encodes CASSLIGAGTSAETQYF.

This clonotype was seen at least ten times. This sequence joins TRBV28 and TRBJ2-5, with D perhaps matching TRBD2 (6 bases). The germline V gene encodes CDR1 MDHEN and CDR2 SYDVKM. Deletions cut 7 bases from V and 1 base from J, with 13 bases between. The CDR3 has 14 residues. The CDR3 is CASTYGDSQETQYF. DNA of the CDR3: TGTGCCAGCACCTATGGGGACTCCCAAGAGACCCAGTACTTC.

The chain joins TRBV11-2 to TRBJ1-2, with D possibly matching TRBD1 (6 bases). This CDR3 contains 15 residues. The ends were cut back, 7 bases at V and 6 bases at J, with 21 bases in the middle. Germline CDR1 is SGHAT and CDR2 is FQNNGV. The CDR3 loop reads CASISTHRERDGYTF. As DNA, the CDR3 is TGTGCCAGCATATCAACACACAGGGAAAGGGATGGCTACACCTTC.